A selection of T cell receptor beta chains follows, all from one sample in a study of OX40 agonist ivuxolimab in advanced cancers. The method was immunoSEQ multiplex PCR; TCRdb's version includes in-frame clones alone and lacks a portion of them. The table shows roughly 23,000 clones, with approximately 84% occurring only once. Material: CD4+ or CD8+ T cells sorted from blood, obtained in a trial of the OX40 agonist ivuxolimab. These receptors were collected from an adult with an advanced solid tumor such as melanoma, head and neck, liver or kidney cancer. The CDR3 runs from the conserved cysteine through the conserved F or W. A D gene is named only where the DNA matches it firmly. The size field is filled for only some rows; it gives once, few, many or a size class.

clone_size | j_call | v_call | d_call | cdr3_nt | cdr3_aa
few | TRBJ1-5 | TRBV6-5 | TRBD1 | TGTGCCAGCAGCCCGAGGGGGCGAGGAAATCAGCCCCAGCATTTT | CASSPRGRGNQPQHF
- | TRBJ2-2 | TRBV28 | TRBD1 | TGTGCCAGCAGTTTACGGACAGGGGAGAGGGGGAACACCGGGGAGCTGTTTTTT | CASSLRTGERGNTGELFF
once | TRBJ2-7 | TRBV27 | - | TGTGCCAGCAGTTTATACAGGGATGGAGAGCAGTACTTC | CASSLYRDGEQYF
- | TRBJ2-7 | TRBV5-5 | - | TGTGCCAGCAGTAAAGCCTACGAGCAGTACTTC | CASSKAYEQYF
- | TRBJ2-2 | TRBV7-9 | TRBD2 | TGTGCCAGCAGCCCCGAGACTAGCGGGATTAACACCGGGGAGCTGTTTTTT | CASSPETSGINTGELFF
- | TRBJ2-7 | TRBV10-3 | - | TGTGCCATCAGGAGCGGGTACGAGCAGTACTTC | CAIRSGYEQYF
- | TRBJ2-7 | TRBV10-3 | - | TGTGCCATCAGTGAGTCGGCGACAGGTTACGAGCAGTACTTC | CAISESATGYEQYF
- | TRBJ2-7 | TRBV11-1 | TRBD1 | TGTGCCAGCAGCCCCCTGGACAGGGTCTCCTACGAGCAGTACTTC | CASSPLDRVSYEQYF
- | TRBJ2-1 | TRBV11-2 | - | TGTGCCAGCAGCTTAGTCCAGTACAATGAGCAGTTCTTC | CASSLVQYNEQFF
- | TRBJ2-7 | TRBV7-8 | - | TGTGCCAGCAGCGTGACAGGTAACGCGGACTACGAGCAGTACTTC | CASSVTGNADYEQYF
- | TRBJ1-5 | TRBV6-5 | - | TGTGCCAGCAGTTACTCAGGGAGTAATCAGCCCCAGCATTTT | CASSYSGSNQPQHF
- | TRBJ1-2 | TRBV4-1 | - | TGCGCCAGCAGCCAAGATCACGGGGGGGGCTTTGGCTACACCTTC | CASSQDHGGGFGYTF
- | TRBJ1-1 | TRBV7-6 | - | TGTGCCAGCAGCCCCCAAGGGCCGGACACTGAAGCTTTCTTT | CASSPQGPDTEAFF